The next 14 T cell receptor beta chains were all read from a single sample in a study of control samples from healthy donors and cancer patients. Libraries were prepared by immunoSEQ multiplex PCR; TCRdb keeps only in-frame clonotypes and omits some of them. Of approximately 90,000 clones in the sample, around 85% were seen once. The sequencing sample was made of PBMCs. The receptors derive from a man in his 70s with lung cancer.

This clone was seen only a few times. The CDR3 reads CASSARDGTGSSGELFF. Written as DNA, the CDR3 is TGTGCCAGCAGCGCGAGGGACGGGACAGGGAGTAGCGGGGAGCTGTTTTTT. The gene calls are TRBV9 and TRBJ2-2; 9 nucleotides match TRBD1. J lost 7 bases, V lost 3 bases, and 13 bases had no gene match. Per germline, CDR1 SGDLS and CDR2 YYNGEE. CDR3 length: 17 amino acids.

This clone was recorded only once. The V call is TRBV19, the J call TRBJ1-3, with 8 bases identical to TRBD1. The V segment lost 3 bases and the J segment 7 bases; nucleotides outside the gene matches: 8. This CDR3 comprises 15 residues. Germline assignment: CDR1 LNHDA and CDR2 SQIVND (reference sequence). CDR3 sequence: CASSIRTGIVNTIYF. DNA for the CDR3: TGTGCCAGTAGTATCCGGACAGGGATTGTCAACACCATATATTTT.

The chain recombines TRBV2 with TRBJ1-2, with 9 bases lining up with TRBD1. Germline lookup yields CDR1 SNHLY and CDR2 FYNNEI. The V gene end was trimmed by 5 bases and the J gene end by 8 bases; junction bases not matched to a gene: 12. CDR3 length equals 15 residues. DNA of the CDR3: TGTGCCAGCAGTAACCGGGACAGGGTGATAGTAGGCTACACCTTC. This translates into CASSNRDRVIVGYTF.

CDR3 nucleotides: TGTGCCAGCGGACAGACAGGGACCTACGAGCAGTACTTC. It specifies CASGQTGTYEQYF. The chain is built from TRBV7-9 and TRBJ2-7, with 7 nucleotides matching TRBD1. CDR1 SEHNR and CDR2 FQNEAQ come from the germline V gene (reference sequence). This CDR3 region has 13 residues. V was pared by 8 bases and J by 2 bases, with 6 bases of the junction left unmatched.

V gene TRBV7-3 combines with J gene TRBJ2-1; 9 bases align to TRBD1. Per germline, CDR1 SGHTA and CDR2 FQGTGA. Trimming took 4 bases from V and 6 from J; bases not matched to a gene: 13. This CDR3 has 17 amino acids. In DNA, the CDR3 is TGTGCCAGCAGCTCCGCCCTCGGGACAGGGCGGGGCAATGAGCAGTTCTTC. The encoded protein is CASSSALGTGRGNEQFF.

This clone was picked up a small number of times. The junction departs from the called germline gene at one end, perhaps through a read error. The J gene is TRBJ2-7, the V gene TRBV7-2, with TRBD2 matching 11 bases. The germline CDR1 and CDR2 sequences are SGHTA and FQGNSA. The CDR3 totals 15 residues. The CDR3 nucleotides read TGTGCCAGCAGCGTAGCGGGGGGGCAAACCTACGAGCAGTACTTC. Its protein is CASSVAGGQTYEQYF.

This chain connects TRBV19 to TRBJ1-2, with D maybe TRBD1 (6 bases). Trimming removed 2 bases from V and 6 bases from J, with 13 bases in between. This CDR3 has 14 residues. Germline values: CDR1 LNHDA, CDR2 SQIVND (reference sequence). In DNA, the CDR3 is TGTGCCAGTAGTATACTGGGGGGGGCCAATGGCTACACCTTC. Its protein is CASSILGGANGYTF.

This CDR3 reads CAWSAGVGNTIYF. In DNA, the CDR3 is TGTGCCTGGAGTGCGGGGGTGGGAAACACCATATATTTT. This chain connects TRBV30 to TRBJ1-3, with a tentative D call TRBD1 (5 bases). V was pared by 1 base and J by 4 bases, with 8 bases between. The CDR3 contains 13 residues. Germline assignment: CDR1 GTSNPN and CDR2 SVGIG (reference sequence).

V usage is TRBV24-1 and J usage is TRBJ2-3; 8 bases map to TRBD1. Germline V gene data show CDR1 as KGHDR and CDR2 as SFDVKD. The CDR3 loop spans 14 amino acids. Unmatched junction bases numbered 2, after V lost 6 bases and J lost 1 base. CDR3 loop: CATSPGQGTDTQYF. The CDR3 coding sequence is TGTGCCACCAGTCCGGGACAGGGCACAGATACGCAGTATTTT.

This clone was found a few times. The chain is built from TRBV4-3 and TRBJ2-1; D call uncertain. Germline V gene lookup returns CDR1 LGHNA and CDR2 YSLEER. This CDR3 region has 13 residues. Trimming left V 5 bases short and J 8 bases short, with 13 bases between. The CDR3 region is CASSTGPWDEQFF. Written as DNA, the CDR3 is TGCGCCAGCAGCACCGGCCCCTGGGATGAGCAGTTCTTC.

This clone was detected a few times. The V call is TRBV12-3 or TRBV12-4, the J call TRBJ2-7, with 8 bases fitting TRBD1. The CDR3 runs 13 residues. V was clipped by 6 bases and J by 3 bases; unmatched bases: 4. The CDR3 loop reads CASRETGVYEQYF. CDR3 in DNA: TGTGCCAGCAGAGAGACAGGGGTCTACGAGCAGTACTTC.

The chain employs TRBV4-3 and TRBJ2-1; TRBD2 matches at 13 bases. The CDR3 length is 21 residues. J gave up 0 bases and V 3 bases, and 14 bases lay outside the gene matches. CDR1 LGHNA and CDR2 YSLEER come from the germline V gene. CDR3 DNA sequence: TGCGCCAGCAGCCAGACTCCAGCCGGGACTAGCGGGAAGGCCTCCTACAATGAGCAGTTCTTC. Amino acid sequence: CASSQTPAGTSGKASYNEQFF.

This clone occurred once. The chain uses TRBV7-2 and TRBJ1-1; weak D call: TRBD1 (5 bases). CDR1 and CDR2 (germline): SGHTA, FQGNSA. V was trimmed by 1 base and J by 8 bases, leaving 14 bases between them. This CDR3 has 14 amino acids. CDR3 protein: CASSLVPGPGEAFF. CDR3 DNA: TGTGCCAGCAGCTTAGTTCCGGGACCCGGCGAAGCTTTCTTT.

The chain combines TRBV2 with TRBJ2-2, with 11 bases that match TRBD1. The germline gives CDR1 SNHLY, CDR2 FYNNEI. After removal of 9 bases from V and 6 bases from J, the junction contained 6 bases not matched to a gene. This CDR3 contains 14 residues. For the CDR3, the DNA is TGTGCCAGAAAGGACAGGGGGCGCGCCGGGGAGCTGTTTTTT. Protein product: CARKDRGRAGELFF.